Listed below are T cell receptor beta chains from one sample, sequenced in a study of vaccination and CD4 T cells after COVID-19. Via MiXCR, TCRdb re-called the PCR reads, giving one row per CDR3 protein. The data contain 20,000 or so distinct CDR3 sequences, nearly 60% of them seen just once; the ten biggest clones take up around 6.6%. For these receptors, no antigen is known. The material sequenced was CD4+ T cells from blood, cultured in vitro, taken before SARS-CoV-2 vaccination. These receptors originate from a human donor who had recovered from COVID-19. CDR3s include the opening cysteine and the closing phenylalanine or tryptophan. Fields, in order: J gene, clone size, D gene, V gene, CDR3 protein, CDR3 DNA. The D gene is left open where the match is weak. The listing skips clone size in some rows; elsewhere it reads once, few, many or a size class.

TRBJ2-1	few	TRBD2	TRBV28	CASSLLAGHNEQFF	TGTGCCAGCAGTTTGTTAGCGGGACACAATGAGCAGTTCTTC
TRBJ2-3	NA	NA	TRBV9	CASSLRLLSTDTQYF	TGTGCCAGCAGCTTACGACTGCTTAGCACAGATACGCAGTATTTT
TRBJ1-1	few	NA	TRBV10-1	CASSERQGTEAFF	TGCGCCAGCAGTGAGCGTCAGGGCACTGAAGCTTTCTTT
TRBJ2-3	NA	NA	TRBV7-2	CASSLRGGGTDTQYF	TGTGCCAGCAGCTTACGGGGCGGGGGCACAGATACGCAGTATTTT
TRBJ2-3	NA	NA	TRBV7-2	CASSLGIGFQTDTQYF	TGTGCCAGCAGCTTAGGGATCGGGTTTCAAACAGATACGCAGTATTTT
TRBJ2-7	NA	NA	TRBV20-1	CSARERGGLVYF	TGCAGTGCTAGAGAAAGGGGTGGGTTGGTGTACTTC
TRBJ2-3	few	NA	TRBV20-1	CSAANGPGDTQYF	TGCAGTGCCGCAAACGGGCCAGGGGATACGCAGTATTTT
TRBJ2-3	NA	NA	TRBV7-3	CASSSLAGDTQYF	TGTGCCAGCAGCTCACTAGCCGGAGATACGCAGTATTTT
TRBJ2-3	NA	NA	TRBV7-9	CASSLEGSTDTQYF	TGTGCCAGCAGCTTAGAAGGCTCAACAGATACGCAGTATTTT
TRBJ1-5	NA	NA	TRBV28	CASSLWFGQENQPQHF	TGTGCCAGCAGTTTATGGTTCGGGCAGGAGAATCAGCCCCAGCATTTT
TRBJ1-2	NA	TRBD1	TRBV6-5	CASSSIPGQGSGYTF	TGTGCCAGCAGTTCGATACCGGGACAGGGGTCTGGCTACACCTTC
TRBJ1-2	few	NA	TRBV5-8	CASSTRREGFNYGYTF	TGTGCCAGCAGCACCCGTCGAGAAGGATTTAACTATGGCTACACCTTC
TRBJ2-1	NA	TRBD2	TRBV7-2	CASSPSGTASYNEQFF	TGTGCCAGCAGCCCTAGCGGGACAGCGTCCTACAATGAGCAGTTCTTC
TRBJ1-5	few	TRBD1	TRBV19	CASSIRQGAQGQPQHF	TGTGCCAGTAGTATTAGACAGGGGGCGCAGGGTCAGCCCCAGCATTTT
TRBJ1-2	NA	TRBD1	TRBV6-1	CASRDTGADGYTF	TGTGCCAGCAGGGATACAGGGGCCGATGGCTACACCTTC
TRBJ2-5	few	TRBD1	TRBV19	CASSMDGQGTQYF	TGTGCCAGTAGTATGGACGGACAGGGGACCCAGTACTTC